This passage covers 29 T cell receptor beta chains from one sample sequenced in a study of cytomegalovirus exposure and HLA in healthy donors. The PCR ran on 60 Vbeta and 13 Jbeta primers. Assay used: immunoSEQ multiplex PCR; TCRdb lists only in-frame clones, some missing. The table shows about 130,000 clones, with 74% occurring only once. Sequencing was carried out using PBMCs. These receptors all come from a woman between 50 and 59 years old in good health and CMV-seropositive.

This clone was seen a single time. The chain is built from TRBV5-1 and TRBJ2-1; D might be TRBD1 (6 bases). V was trimmed by 0 bases and J by 6 bases, leaving 10 bases between them. CDR1 is SGHRS and CDR2 is YFSETQ in the germline V gene. The CDR3 spans 14 residues. The CDR3 sequence is CASSLGQGPNEQFF. The CDR3 DNA reads TGCGCCAGCAGCTTGGGGCAGGGGCCCAATGAGCAGTTCTTC.

The rearrangement uses TRBV9 and TRBJ2-3; 8 nucleotides match TRBD1. Trimming cost V 0 bases and J 5 bases; bases outside gene matches: 8. The CDR3 has 16 amino acids. CDR1 is SGDLS and CDR2 is YYNGEE in the germline V gene. CDR3 nucleotide sequence: TGTGCCAGCAGCGTAGGGTCCGGACAGGGAGGAGATACGCAGTATTTT. This sequence encodes CASSVGSGQGGDTQYF. Together with reference TRBV9 and TRBJ2-3, the CDR3 gives the full variable domain: DSGVTQTPKHLITATGQRVTLRCSPRSGDLSVYWYQQSLDQGLQFLIQYYNGEERAKGNILERFSAQQFPDLHSELNLSSLELGDSALYFCASSVGSGQGGDTQYFGPGTRLTVL.

The J gene is TRBJ2-2, the V gene TRBV25-1, with D possibly being TRBD2 (6 bases). Trimming took 6 bases from V and 0 from J, leaving 20 bases between them. This CDR3 contains 18 residues. Germline lookup yields CDR1 MGHDK and CDR2 SYGVNS. The CDR3 bases are TGTGCCAGCAGGAGCCGGAGGGCGGACTTGACGAACACCGGGGAGCTGTTTTTT. It is translated as CASRSRRADLTNTGELFF.

This clone was counted between two and nine times. V gene TRBV29-1 combines with J gene TRBJ1-2; 12 bases map to TRBD1. CDR1 and CDR2 (germline): SQVTM, ANQGSEA. The CDR3 has 14 amino acids. The ends lost 3 bases at V and 3 bases at J; junction bases unmatched: 2. The CDR3 sequence: CSVDGTGGDYGYTF. The CDR3 DNA sequence: TGCAGCGTTGACGGGACAGGGGGCGACTATGGCTACACCTTC. The full variable domain, rest sourced from reference TRBV29-1 and TRBJ1-2, is SAVISQKPSRDICQRGTSLTIQCQVDSQVTMMFWYRQQPGQSLTLIATANQGSEATYESGFVIDKFPISRPNLTFSTLTVSNMSPEDSSIYLCSVDGTGGDYGYTFGSGTRLTVV.

The chain recombines TRBV14 with TRBJ2-1, with D possibly matching TRBD2 (5 bases). V was cut by 0 bases and J by 8 bases, with 11 bases left in between. Germline V gives CDR1 SGHDN, CDR2 FVKESK. The CDR3 runs to 14 residues. The chain's CDR3 is CASSQDTSSDEQFF. The CDR3 DNA reads TGTGCCAGCAGCCAAGATACCAGTAGCGATGAGCAGTTCTTC.

The DNA for the CDR3 is TGTGCCAGCAGTCTCCAGGGCTTTAACTACGAGCAGTACTTC. Protein: CASSLQGFNYEQYF. This chain joins TRBV28 and TRBJ2-7, with D possibly being TRBD1 (5 bases). This CDR3 contains 14 residues. V gave up 5 bases and J gave up 3 bases, with 14 bases separating them. The germline gives CDR1 MDHEN, CDR2 SYDVKM.

This chain connects TRBV5-1 to TRBJ1-2, with 7 bases aligning to TRBD1. The CDR3 covers 14 residues. CDR1 and CDR2 (germline): SGHRS, YFSETQ. J was trimmed by 6 bases and V by 0 bases; bases with no gene match: 5. The DNA for the CDR3 is TGCGCCAGCAGCTTGGGATCGGGACAGAATGGCTACACCTTC. Translated, it gives CASSLGSGQNGYTF.

J is TRBJ2-7 and V is TRBV11-2; D remains unclear. Germline CDR1 is SGHAT and CDR2 is FQNNGV. The CDR3 consists of 14 residues. Between the trimmed V and J ends, which lost 5 bases and 1 base, there was a span of 12 bases. CDR3 region: CASSPTATSYEQYF. CDR3 DNA: TGTGCCAGCAGCCCGACTGCGACGTCCTACGAGCAGTACTTC.

The chain employs TRBV2 and TRBJ2-5, with D possibly being TRBD2 (5 bases). This CDR3 comprises 12 residues. Trimming shortened V by 6 bases and J by 3 bases, and 8 bases separated the two germline ends. The germline gives CDR1 SNHLY, CDR2 FYNNEI. CDR3 coding DNA: TGTGCCAGCAGAGCGGCGAAAGAGACCCAGTACTTC. This gives the protein CASRAAKETQYF. The whole variable domain, remainder taken from reference TRBV2 and TRBJ2-5, is EPEVTQTPSHQVTQMGQEVILRCVPISNHLYFYWYRQILGQKVEFLVSFYNNEISEKSEIFDDQFSVERPDGSNFTLKIRSTKLEDSAMYFCASRAAKETQYFGPGTRLLVL.

V gene TRBV11-2 combines with J gene TRBJ2-5, with D possibly TRBD2 on 5 matching bases. Germline loops: CDR1 SGHAT, CDR2 FQNNGV. V gave up 4 bases and J gave up 3 bases, with 15 bases separating them. This CDR3 region has 15 residues. The CDR3 DNA reads TGTGCCAGCAGCTCCTTAAGAGGGAAAGAAGAGACCCAGTACTTC. Translating gives CASSSLRGKEETQYF.

This clone was recorded once. This chain joins TRBV5-4 and TRBJ1-4; D is unresolved. Trimming took 2 bases from V and 7 from J, leaving 12 bases between them. Per germline, CDR1 SGHNT and CDR2 YYREEE (reference sequence). The CDR3 runs to 14 residues. In nucleotides, the CDR3 is TGTGCCAGCAGCTTCGCAGGCCAAACTGAAAAACTGTTTTTT. This translates into CASSFAGQTEKLFF. The full variable domain, in which reference TRBV5-4 and TRBJ1-4 provide the parts outside the CDR3, is ETGVTQSPTHLIKTRGQQVTLRCSSQSGHNTVSWYQQALGQGPQFIFQYYREEENGRGNFPPRFSGLQFPNYSSELNVNALELDDSALYLCASSFAGQTEKLFFGSGTQLSVL.

The chain is built from TRBV5-6 and TRBJ1-6; tentatively, D is TRBD1 (5 bases). CDR1 is SGHDT, CDR2 YYEEEE, per germline. With 4 bases removed from V and 6 bases from J, the gap between germline ends came to 11 bases. The CDR3 has 14 residues. The CDR3, as DNA: TGTGCCAGCAGCAAACGGGACTTTAATTCACCCCTCCACTTT. The encoded protein is CASSKRDFNSPLHF.

This clone was observed once. The gene calls are TRBV4-3 and TRBJ2-3, with a tentative D call TRBD2 (5 bases). The CDR3 has 18 residues. V lost 0 bases and J 4 bases, leaving 20 bases between the germline ends. Germline V lookup: CDR1 LGHNA, CDR2 YSLEER. The CDR3 loop is CASSQDLSRADYSDTQYF. The CDR3 nucleotides read TGCGCCAGCAGCCAAGATTTGTCGAGGGCAGATTACTCAGATACGCAGTATTTT.

The chain carries TRBV11-2 and TRBJ1-4; the D gene is possibly TRBD1 (5 bases). The CDR3 is 15 residues long. Deletions cut 4 bases from V and 8 bases from J, with 17 bases between. Germline V gene lookup returns CDR1 SGHAT and CDR2 FQNNGV. The CDR3 bases are TGTGCCAGCAGCTCCCTACGTGCGGGGGGGGAAAAACTGTTTTTT. Its translation is CASSSLRAGGEKLFF.

This clone occurred a few times. The chain combines TRBV7-9 with TRBJ2-5; 7 bases align to TRBD2. Germline CDR1 SEHNR, CDR2 FQNEAQ (reference sequence). The V and J ends lost 5 bases and 5 bases, in that order; junction bases with no gene match: 11. This CDR3 is built from 15 residues. CDR3 nucleotide sequence: TGTGCCAGCAGCGAAAGTGTTGTGGGAGGGGAGACCCAGTACTTC. Residues: CASSESVVGGETQYF.

J is TRBJ1-5 and V is TRBV15; the D gene is possibly TRBD1 (5 bases). Trimming removed 3 bases at V and 0 bases at J, with 15 bases between. The CDR3 runs 17 residues. Germline V gene lookup returns CDR1 LNHNV and CDR2 YYDKDF (reference sequence). CDR3 DNA: TGTGCCACCAGCAGGGACTGGGGGGAGACTAGCAATCAGCCCCAGCATTTT. It yields the protein CATSRDWGETSNQPQHF.

The chain is built from TRBV7-7 and TRBJ1-5; D is perhaps TRBD1 (5 bases). This CDR3 comprises 16 residues. The germline CDR1 and CDR2 sequences are SSHAT and FNYEAQ (reference sequence). The V end lost 5 bases, the J end lost 5 bases, and 19 bases lay between the germline ends. As DNA, the CDR3 is TGTGCCAGCAGCCCCCCCCCAGTAGGGGAATATCAGCCCCAGCATTTT. Protein: CASSPPPVGEYQPQHF.

The chain is built from TRBV28 and TRBJ1-4; D perhaps matches TRBD1 (5 bases). Germline CDR1 MDHEN, CDR2 SYDVKM. Trimming shortened V by 9 bases and J by 1 base, and 15 bases separated the two germline ends. CDR3 length equals 15 residues. The CDR3 nucleotides read TGTGCCAGTAATAGGGGTTTTCAAACTAATGAAAAACTGTTTTTT. This translates into CASNRGFQTNEKLFF. Using reference TRBV28 and TRBJ1-4 for the parts outside the CDR3, the full variable domain is DVKVTQSSRYLVKRTGEKVFLECVQDMDHENMFWYRQDPGLGLRLIYFSYDVKMKEKGDIPEGYSVSREKKERFSLILESASTNQTSMYLCASNRGFQTNEKLFFGSGTQLSVL.

V is TRBV13 and J is TRBJ2-5; no firm D call. Trimming removed 2 bases from V and 5 bases from J, with 6 bases in between. The germline V gene has CDR1 PRHDT and CDR2 FYEKMQ (reference sequence). This CDR3 contains 12 residues. The CDR3: CASSLTSETQYF. DNA of the CDR3: TGTGCCAGCAGCTTAACGAGTGAGACCCAGTACTTC.

The rearrangement links TRBV2 to TRBJ2-2, with TRBD2 as a possible D gene (6 bases). The CDR3 has 14 residues. CDR1 and CDR2 (germline): SNHLY, FYNNEI. V was clipped by 5 bases and J by 2 bases, with 9 bases between them. In DNA, the CDR3 is TGTGCCAGCAGTAGGAGGGACAACACCGGGGAGCTGTTTTTT. Its protein product is CASSRRDNTGELFF.

V is TRBV5-1 and J is TRBJ1-1; D possibly corresponds to TRBD1 (6 bases). Germline-derived CDR1 and CDR2 are SGHRS and YFSETQ. The CDR3 is 14 residues long. Between the trimmed V and J ends, which lost 1 base and 0 bases, there was a span of 7 bases. CDR3 nucleotide sequence: TGCGCCAGCAGCTTGACAGGGATGAACACTGAAGCTTTCTTT. It codes for CASSLTGMNTEAFF.

CDR3 sequence reads: CASRLTGVGYGYTF. The CDR3 nucleotides are TGTGCCAGCAGATTGACAGGGGTCGGGTATGGCTACACCTTC. This rearrangement joins TRBV2 to TRBJ1-2; 8 positions match TRBD1. The CDR3 has 14 amino acids. The V gene end was trimmed by 6 bases and the J gene end by 5 bases; junction bases not matched to a gene: 8. Germline V lookup: CDR1 SNHLY, CDR2 FYNNEI.

The chain joins TRBV5-4 to TRBJ1-1; D might be TRBD1 (5 bases). The CDR3 covers 15 residues. Trimming removed 4 bases from V and 4 bases from J, with 17 bases in between. The germline V gene has CDR1 SGHNT and CDR2 YYREEE (reference sequence). As DNA, the CDR3 is TGTGCCAGCAGCAATACCGTGACAGTAACCACTGAAGCTTTCTTT. Its translation is CASSNTVTVTTEAFF.

A few counts support this clone. V gene TRBV27 combines with J gene TRBJ2-7, with D perhaps matching TRBD2 (6 bases). Germline CDR1 reads MNHEY; CDR2 reads SMNVEV (reference sequence). The germline V and J ends were trimmed by 6 bases and 0 bases, with 9 bases remaining between them. The CDR3 runs to 13 residues. The CDR3 DNA is TGTGCCAGCAGAGAGGACTACTCCTACGAGCAGTACTTC. Its protein product is CASREDYSYEQYF.

The CDR3, as DNA: TGTGCCATCCCACAGGGGGTTAGGGGCTACACCTTC. Amino acid sequence: CAIPQGVRGYTF. The V call is TRBV7-8, the J call TRBJ1-2; 8 nucleotides agree with TRBD1. CDR1 and CDR2 from the germline V gene are SGHVS and FQNEAQ. CDR3 size: 12 residues. Trimming cost V 10 bases and J 8 bases; bases outside gene matches: 9.

This clone turned up a few times. The rearrangement uses TRBV4-1 and TRBJ2-1, with 9 bases matching TRBD2. Looked up from germline, CDR1 is MGHRA and CDR2 is YSYEKL. The CDR3 loop spans 14 amino acids. Losses at the gene ends were 1 base for V and 6 bases for J; bases not matched to a gene: 1. The CDR3 loop is CASSQVGLANEQFF. The CDR3 DNA is TGCGCCAGCAGCCAAGTGGGACTAGCCAATGAGCAGTTCTTC.

This chain's CDR3 is CASSPNGGEADTQYF. The CDR3 nucleotides read TGTGCCAGCTCACCAAATGGGGGCGAGGCAGATACGCAGTATTTT. The chain uses TRBV18 and TRBJ2-3, with TRBD1 as a possible D gene (6 bases). V was clipped by 2 bases and J by 4 bases, with 13 bases between them. This CDR3 spans 15 amino acids. Per the germline V gene, CDR1 is KGHSH and CDR2 is LQKENI.

For this clone: Other nucleotide sequences in the sample specify the same CDR3. The chain couples TRBV30 to TRBJ1-2; D not resolved. CDR1 and CDR2 from the germline V gene are GTSNPN and SVGIG (reference sequence). Trimming removed 4 bases at V and 3 bases at J, with 12 bases between. The CDR3 loop spans 13 amino acids. CDR3 sequence: CAWIPGLDYGYTF. The CDR3 DNA follows: TGTGCCTGGATTCCTGGACTCGACTATGGCTACACCTTC.

The chain combines TRBV4-3 with TRBJ1-6; no firm D call. V lost 0 bases, J lost 0 bases, and 9 bases lay in between. CDR3 length equals 17 residues. The germline gives CDR1 LGHNA, CDR2 YSLEER. In DNA form, the CDR3 reads TGCGCCAGCAGCCAAGACCACAAAAGCTCCTATAATTCACCCCTCCACTTT. Protein: CASSQDHKSSYNSPLHF.